What follows is one TCR beta chain and its context. Its matching antigen is unknown. TCRdb reanalysed the reads using MiXCR and keeps one entry per CDR3 protein. The data contain 200,000 or so distinct CDR3 sequences, roughly two fifths of them singletons. The data stem from a study of T cell repertoires in cytomegalovirus infection. The CDR3 is 15 residues long. The V end was cut by 4 bases, the J end by 0 bases, with 11 bases between. In germline, CDR1 is MDHEN, CDR2 SYDVKM. This specimen consisted of CD8+ T cells from cultured PBMCs, obtained from culture after CMV antigen stimulation. The receptor's source is a human donor in good health (CMV status not recorded). Some clones in this sample may be carry-over from other donors' samples. The rearrangement joins TRBV28 to TRBJ2-3, with D possibly matching TRBD2 (6 bases). CDR3 nucleotides: TGTGCCAGCAGTTCCCCCGGGACTAGCACAGATACGCAGTATTTT. Translation: CASSSPGTSTDTQYF.